Below are 27 T cell receptor beta chains sequenced from a single sample in a study of T cell responses to AZD1222 COVID-19 vaccine. Profiled with immunoSEQ multiplex PCR; TCRdb holds only in-frame clones, not every one. The data show over 85,000 clones, around 90% seen once. The material was peripheral blood, obtained on day 0 of AZD1222 vaccination. The receptors shown here come from an adult in good health.

This rearrangement joins TRBV18 to TRBJ2-7; D call uncertain. With 0 bases removed from V and 2 bases from J, the gap between germline ends came to 17 bases. This CDR3 region has 17 residues. Germline V CDR1 and CDR2: KGHSH, LQKENI. The CDR3 DNA follows: TGTGCCAGCTCACCACCGAGGATGGGCCCGGTGACCTACGAGCAGTACTTC. The encoded protein is CASSPPRMGPVTYEQYF.

This clone has just one count. The chain joins TRBV5-1 to TRBJ2-1, with TRBD1 identical over 7 bases. In germline, CDR1 is SGHRS, CDR2 YFSETQ. This CDR3 comprises 15 residues. Losses at the gene ends were 0 bases for V and 6 bases for J; bases not matched to a gene: 6. In nucleotides, the CDR3 is TGCGCCAGCAGCTTGGCCGTGGGACAGCTCAATGAGCAGTTCTTC. Translation gives CASSLAVGQLNEQFF.

The chain recombines TRBV2 with TRBJ1-3; D unclear. The CDR3 totals 14 residues. Germline CDR1 and CDR2: SNHLY and FYNNEI. Deletions cut 4 bases from V and 4 bases from J, with 11 bases between. The CDR3 region has the DNA TGTGCCAGCAGTGGCCGGAGGGCAGGAAACACCATATATTTT. Protein product: CASSGRRAGNTIYF.

CDR3 protein: CASSEYPRDGYTF. For the CDR3, the DNA is TGTGCCAGCAGTGAATATCCCAGGGATGGCTACACCTTC. This chain links TRBV25-1 with TRBJ1-2, with a possible D match to TRBD1 (5 bases). There are 13 residues in the CDR3. Between the trimmed V and J ends, which lost 0 bases and 6 bases, there was a span of 8 bases. Germline V gene sequence: CDR1 MGHDK, CDR2 SYGVNS.

The CDR3 is CASSLLSGSTDTQYF. The CDR3 DNA is TGCGCCAGCAGCCTTCTTAGCGGGAGCACAGATACGCAGTATTTT. The chain couples TRBV5-1 to TRBJ2-3; 7 positions match TRBD2. V was pared by 4 bases and J by 0 bases, with 5 bases of the junction left unmatched. The CDR3 is 15 amino acids. Germline CDR1 is SGHRS and CDR2 is YFSETQ.

The chain uses TRBV3-1 (or the pseudogene TRBV3-2) and TRBJ2-7, with D uncertain. V was cut by 1 base and J by 3 bases, with 13 bases left in between. The CDR3 is made up of 15 amino acids. CDR1 and CDR2 (germline): LGHDT, YNNKEL (reference sequence). The CDR3 reads CASSQGARAVYEQYF. CDR3 sequence (DNA): TGTGCCAGCAGCCAAGGCGCACGGGCAGTCTACGAGCAGTACTTC.

V is TRBV24-1 and J is TRBJ2-2, with D maybe TRBD2 (7 bases). Between the trimmed V and J ends, which lost 7 bases and 4 bases, there was a span of 27 bases. Germline CDR1 and CDR2: KGHDR and SFDVKD. The CDR3 runs to 19 residues. CDR3 amino acids: CATRGGASDSPIPTGELFF. The CDR3 bases are TGTGCCACCAGGGGGGGGGCCTCCGACAGCCCAATTCCCACCGGGGAGCTGTTTTTT.

This clone was seen at least ten times. V gene TRBV4-2 combines with J gene TRBJ2-1; no clear D. Germline lookup yields CDR1 LGHNA and CDR2 YNFKEQ. Trimming removed 0 bases at V and 1 base at J, with 16 bases between. This CDR3 is 18 amino acids long. DNA for the CDR3: TGTGCCAGCAGCCAAGAAGGTGGGAATGACGGATCCTACAATGAGCAGTTCTTC. It codes for CASSQEGGNDGSYNEQFF.

The gene calls are TRBV15 and TRBJ1-2; the match to TRBD1 covers 7 bases. CDR1 and CDR2 (germline): LNHNV, YYDKDF (reference sequence). Trimming cost V 1 base and J 6 bases; bases outside gene matches: 5. The length of the CDR3 is 14 residues. In nucleotides, the CDR3 is TGTGCCACCAGCAGAGGCCAGGGGGGAAATGGCTACACCTTC. Amino acid sequence: CATSRGQGGNGYTF.

This clone was counted between two and nine times. This sequence joins TRBV12-3 or TRBV12-4 and TRBJ1-1, with 7 bases fitting TRBD1. The CDR3 length is 13 residues. Trimming at V came to 5 bases and at J to 3 bases, leaving 3 bases not matched to a gene. The CDR3 nucleotides read TGTGCCAGCAGTCGTGACAGGGACACTGAAGCTTTCTTT. Amino acid sequence: CASSRDRDTEAFF.

V gene TRBV12-3 or TRBV12-4 combines with J gene TRBJ2-7, with 8 bases lining up with TRBD1. With 4 bases clipped from V and 7 bases from J, the junction kept 3 bases outside the gene matches. CDR3 length: 12 amino acids. CDR3 residues: CASSWGTGEQYF. In DNA, the CDR3 is TGTGCCAGCAGTTGGGGGACAGGAGAGCAGTACTTC.

This chain connects TRBV6-6 to TRBJ2-7; D gene ambiguous. Germline CDR1 reads MNHNY; CDR2 reads SVGAGI (reference sequence). The CDR3 contains 12 residues. Trimming pared 2 bases from V and 5 bases from J, leaving 7 bases between. CDR3 coding DNA: TGTGCCAGCAGTTACCCCGCGGACGAGCAGTACTTC. Protein: CASSYPADEQYF.

This clone was detected only once. The chain is built from TRBV5-6 and TRBJ1-1, with 9 bases fitting TRBD1. This CDR3 is built from 15 residues. Germline CDR1 reads SGHDT; CDR2 reads YYEEEE. The V and J ends lost 5 bases and 5 bases, in that order; junction bases with no gene match: 10. In nucleotides, the CDR3 is TGTGCCAGCAGTATCGGGGGACAGGGAAGGACTGAAGCTTTCTTT. Protein sequence: CASSIGGQGRTEAFF.

This clone was observed a few times. The chain carries TRBV9 and TRBJ1-6; D unresolved. Trimming removed 0 bases from V and 7 bases from J, with 8 bases in between. CDR3 length equals 14 residues. In germline, CDR1 is SGDLS, CDR2 YYNGEE. The CDR3 is CASSVAKANSPLHF. Here the CDR3 DNA reads TGTGCCAGCAGCGTAGCTAAGGCAAATTCACCCCTCCACTTT. Drawing the rest from reference TRBV9 and TRBJ1-6, the complete variable domain is DSGVTQTPKHLITATGQRVTLRCSPRSGDLSVYWYQQSLDQGLQFLIQYYNGEERAKGNILERFSAQQFPDLHSELNLSSLELGDSALYFCASSVAKANSPLHFGNGTRLTVT.

V and J are TRBV4-1 and TRBJ1-5, with 11 bases aligning to TRBD1. The CDR3 consists of 18 residues. Trimming cost V 10 bases and J 4 bases; bases outside gene matches: 18. The germline gives CDR1 MGHRA, CDR2 YSYEKL. The chain's CDR3 is CANIPGDRGSSTNQPQHF. The CDR3 nucleotides are TGCGCCAACATTCCCGGGGACAGGGGGTCCTCTACTAATCAGCCCCAGCATTTT.

J is TRBJ1-2 and V is TRBV19, with D perhaps matching TRBD1 (5 bases). With 3 bases removed from V and 1 base from J, the gap between germline ends came to 9 bases. The V gene's germline CDR1 is LNHDA and CDR2 SQIVND (reference sequence). This CDR3 has 14 amino acids. CDR3 in DNA: TGTGCCAGTAGTATCCAGGGATTTAACTATGGCTACACCTTC. As protein: CASSIQGFNYGYTF.

This clone has only a few counts. J is TRBJ2-6 and V is TRBV27; 8 bases fit TRBD1. The germline CDR1 and CDR2 sequences are MNHEY and SMNVEV (reference sequence). J lost 0 bases, V lost 0 bases, and 7 bases had no gene match. This CDR3 region has 19 residues. The CDR3 region is CASSLSTGGTPSGANVLTF. The CDR3 bases are TGTGCCAGCAGTTTATCCACAGGGGGTACTCCCTCTGGGGCCAACGTCCTGACTTTC.

The chain joins TRBV7-8 to TRBJ2-1; 7 bases align to TRBD2. Germline V CDR1 and CDR2: SGHVS, FQNEAQ. The CDR3 contains 15 residues. The J segment lost 4 bases and the V segment lost 5 bases, leaving 8 bases of the junction unmatched. The DNA of the CDR3 is TGTGCCAGCAGCGCACTCGCGGGAGTGTACAATGAGCAGTTCTTC. Its protein is CASSALAGVYNEQFF. Full variable domain (rest looked up from reference TRBV7-8 and TRBJ2-1): GAGVSQSPRYKVAKRGQDVALRCDPISGHVSLFWYQQALGQGPEFLTYFQNEAQLDKSGLPSDRFFAERPEGSVSTLKIQRTQQEDSAVYLCASSALAGVYNEQFFGPGTRLTVL.

This clone was counted between two and nine times. The rearrangement uses TRBV2 and TRBJ1-4, with no clear D. The CDR3 is 14 amino acids. Germline V gives CDR1 SNHLY, CDR2 FYNNEI. Trimming removed 4 bases from V and 8 bases from J, with 14 bases in between. DNA for the CDR3: TGTGCCAGCAGTGTGGGCCTTTTTAGGGAAAAACTGTTTTTT. As protein: CASSVGLFREKLFF.

This sequence joins TRBV7-6 and TRBJ1-5, with 10 nucleotides matching TRBD1. Germline V gene lookup returns CDR1 SGHVS and CDR2 FNYEAQ. The CDR3 runs 15 residues. V dropped 4 bases and J dropped 7; count of bases not matched to a gene: 7. CDR3 sequence: CASSSRDRGHQPQHF. As DNA, the CDR3 is TGTGCCAGCAGCTCCCGGGACAGGGGACACCAGCCCCAGCATTTT. Together with reference TRBV7-6 and TRBJ1-5, the CDR3 gives the full variable domain: GAGVSQSPRYKVTKRGQDVALRCDPISGHVSLYWYRQALGQGPEFLTYFNYEAQQDKSGLPNDRFSAERPEGSISTLTIQRTEQRDSAMYRCASSSRDRGHQPQHFGDGTRLSIL.

The J gene is TRBJ2-7, the V gene TRBV2; D is possibly TRBD1 or TRBD2 (5 bases each). The CDR3 loop spans 15 amino acids. With 2 bases removed from V and 0 bases from J, the gap between germline ends came to 11 bases. Germline V gene data show CDR1 as SNHLY and CDR2 as FYNNEI. CDR3 sequence reads: CASSERGESSYEQYF. CDR3 bases: TGTGCCAGCAGTGAACGGGGCGAAAGCTCCTACGAGCAGTACTTC. Drawing the rest from reference TRBV2 and TRBJ2-7, the complete variable domain is EPEVTQTPSHQVTQMGQEVILRCVPISNHLYFYWYRQILGQKVEFLVSFYNNEISEKSEIFDDQFSVERPDGSNFTLKIRSTKLEDSAMYFCASSERGESSYEQYFGPGTRLTVT.

The chain links TRBV7-2 to TRBJ1-1; 7 bases match TRBD1. The CDR3 runs to 14 residues. The J segment lost 4 bases and the V segment lost 5 bases, leaving 7 bases of the junction unmatched. CDR1 is SGHTA and CDR2 is FQGNSA in the germline V gene. Written as DNA, the CDR3 is TGTGCCAGCAGCAGGGAGGGGGCGGCCACTGAAGCTTTCTTT. Protein sequence: CASSREGAATEAFF.

The count of this clone is one. The chain recombines TRBV7-8 with TRBJ2-5; TRBD1 is a possible D gene (5 bases). Germline lookup yields CDR1 SGHVS and CDR2 FQNEAQ. This CDR3 contains 14 residues. Trimming cost V 6 bases and J 5 bases, with 16 bases left between them. The CDR3 DNA reads TGTGCCAGCAGGCGGCCAGGGTCTGGGGAGACCCAGTACTTC. Residues: CASRRPGSGETQYF.

This chain links TRBV11-2 with TRBJ1-2, with a possible D match to TRBD1 (6 bases). Germline CDR1 is SGHAT and CDR2 is FQNNGV. The V end lost 4 bases, the J end lost 7 bases, and 19 bases lay between the germline ends. The length of the CDR3 is 15 residues. CDR3 DNA: TGTGCCAGCAGCTCTCCTTCGGGGGGCTTAGTTGGCTACACCTTC. Amino acid sequence: CASSSPSGGLVGYTF.

The V call is TRBV11-2, the J call TRBJ2-1; tentative D call: TRBD1 (8 bases). The CDR3 sequence is 15 residues long. V dropped 6 bases and J dropped 4 bases, with 16 bases sitting between them. Looked up from germline, CDR1 is SGHAT and CDR2 is FQNNGV. CDR3 protein: CASSPTGDYYNEQFF. CDR3 nucleotide sequence: TGTGCCAGCAGTCCGACAGGGGACTATTACAATGAGCAGTTCTTC.

This sequence joins TRBV29-1 and TRBJ1-1; the D is unclear. The CDR3 sequence is 10 residues long. Germline V gives CDR1 SQVTM, CDR2 ANQGSEA. Deletions cut 4 bases from V and 3 bases from J, with 3 bases between. The CDR3 loop is CSVGDTEAFF. CDR3 coding DNA: TGCAGCGTTGGGGACACTGAAGCTTTCTTT.

V gene TRBV5-6 combines with J gene TRBJ1-1, with D possibly being TRBD1 (5 bases). The germline V gene encodes CDR1 SGHDT and CDR2 YYEEEE. Trimming took off 1 base at V and 4 bases at J, with 11 bases between the two ends. This CDR3 contains 14 residues. The CDR3 region is CASSLLVQGTEAFF. DNA for the CDR3: TGTGCCAGCAGCTTGCTCGTCCAGGGCACTGAAGCTTTCTTT. Together with reference TRBV5-6 and TRBJ1-1, the CDR3 gives the full variable domain: DAGVTQSPTHLIKTRGQQVTLRCSPKSGHDTVSWYQQALGQGPQFIFQYYEEEERQRGNFPDRFSGHQFPNYSSELNVNALLLGDSALYLCASSLLVQGTEAFFGQGTRLTVV.